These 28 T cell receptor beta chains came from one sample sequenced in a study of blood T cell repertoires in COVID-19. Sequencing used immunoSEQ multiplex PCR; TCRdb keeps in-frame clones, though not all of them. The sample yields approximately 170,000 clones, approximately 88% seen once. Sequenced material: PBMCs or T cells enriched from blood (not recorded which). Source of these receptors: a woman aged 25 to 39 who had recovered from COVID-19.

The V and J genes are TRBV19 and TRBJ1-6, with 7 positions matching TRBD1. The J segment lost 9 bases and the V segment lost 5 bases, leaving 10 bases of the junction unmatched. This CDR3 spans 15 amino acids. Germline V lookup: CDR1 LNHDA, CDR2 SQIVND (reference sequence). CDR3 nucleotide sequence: TGTGCCAGTAGTCCAGAGGAGGGGGCTGGTTCACCCCTCCACTTT. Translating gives CASSPEEGAGSPLHF.

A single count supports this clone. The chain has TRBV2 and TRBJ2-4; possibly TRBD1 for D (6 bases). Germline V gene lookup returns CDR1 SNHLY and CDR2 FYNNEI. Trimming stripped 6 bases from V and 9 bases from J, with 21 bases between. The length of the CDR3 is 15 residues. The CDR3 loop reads CASSVSTNTGSIQYF. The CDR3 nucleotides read TGTGCCAGCAGCGTGTCGACAAATACAGGGAGCATTCAGTACTTC.

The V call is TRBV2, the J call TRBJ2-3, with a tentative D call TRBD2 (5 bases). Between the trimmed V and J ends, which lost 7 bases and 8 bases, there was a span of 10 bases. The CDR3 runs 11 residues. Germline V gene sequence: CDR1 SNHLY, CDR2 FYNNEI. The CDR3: CASTGRATQYF. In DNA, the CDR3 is TGTGCCAGCACCGGGCGGGCTACGCAGTATTTT.

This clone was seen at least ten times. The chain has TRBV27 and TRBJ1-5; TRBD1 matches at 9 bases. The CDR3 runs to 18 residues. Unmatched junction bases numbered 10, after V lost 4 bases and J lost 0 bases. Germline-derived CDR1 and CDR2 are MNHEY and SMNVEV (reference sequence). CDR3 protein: CASSSSTGQGYSNQPQHF. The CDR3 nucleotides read TGTGCCAGCAGTTCATCCACCGGACAGGGGTATAGCAATCAGCCCCAGCATTTT.

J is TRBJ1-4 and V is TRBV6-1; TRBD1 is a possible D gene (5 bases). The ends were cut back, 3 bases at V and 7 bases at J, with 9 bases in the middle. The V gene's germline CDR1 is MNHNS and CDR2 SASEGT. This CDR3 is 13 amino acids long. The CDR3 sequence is CASSETVREKLFF. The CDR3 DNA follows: TGTGCCAGCAGTGAGACAGTACGTGAAAAACTGTTTTTT.

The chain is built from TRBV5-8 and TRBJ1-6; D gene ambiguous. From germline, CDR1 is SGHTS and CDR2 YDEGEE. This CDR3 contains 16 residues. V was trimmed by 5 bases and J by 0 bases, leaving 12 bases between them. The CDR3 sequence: CASSRRPSSYNSPLHF. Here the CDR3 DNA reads TGTGCCAGCAGTCGTCGCCCCAGCTCCTATAATTCACCCCTCCACTTT.

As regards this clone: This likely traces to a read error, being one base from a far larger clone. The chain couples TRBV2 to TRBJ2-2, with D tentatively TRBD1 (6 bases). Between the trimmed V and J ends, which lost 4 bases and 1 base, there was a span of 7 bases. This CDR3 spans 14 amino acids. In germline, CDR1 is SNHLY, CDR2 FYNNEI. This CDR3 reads CASSVGQNTGELFF. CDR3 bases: TGTGCCAGCAGTGTGGGACAGAACACCGGGGAGCTGTTTTTT. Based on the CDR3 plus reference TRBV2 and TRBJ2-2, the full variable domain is EPEVTQTPSHQVTQMGQEVILRCVPISNHLYFYWYRQILGQKVEFLVSFYNNEISEKSEIFDDQFSVERPDGSNFTLKIRSTKLEDSAMYFCASSVGQNTGELFFGEGSRLTVL.

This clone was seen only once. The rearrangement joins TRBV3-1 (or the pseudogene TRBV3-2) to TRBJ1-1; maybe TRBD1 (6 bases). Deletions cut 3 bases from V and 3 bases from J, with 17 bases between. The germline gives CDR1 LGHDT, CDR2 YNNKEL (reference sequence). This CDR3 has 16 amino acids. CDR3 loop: CASSQPVGPGDTEAFF. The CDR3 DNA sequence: TGTGCCAGCAGCCAGCCGGTCGGGCCAGGGGACACTGAAGCTTTCTTT.

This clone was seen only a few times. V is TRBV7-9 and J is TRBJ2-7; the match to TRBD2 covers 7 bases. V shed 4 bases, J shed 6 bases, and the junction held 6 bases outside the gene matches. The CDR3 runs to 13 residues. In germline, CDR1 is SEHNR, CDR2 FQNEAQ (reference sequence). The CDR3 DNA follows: TGTGCCAGCAGCTGGGCGGGGGTGAGCGAGCAGTACGTC. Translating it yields CASSWAGVSEQYV.

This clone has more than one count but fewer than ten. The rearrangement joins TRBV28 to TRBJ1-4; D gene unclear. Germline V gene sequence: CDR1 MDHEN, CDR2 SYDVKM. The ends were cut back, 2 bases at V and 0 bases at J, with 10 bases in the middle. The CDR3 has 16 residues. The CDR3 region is CASSLVAAATNEKLFF. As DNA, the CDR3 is TGTGCCAGCAGTTTAGTCGCAGCGGCAACTAATGAAAAACTGTTTTTT.

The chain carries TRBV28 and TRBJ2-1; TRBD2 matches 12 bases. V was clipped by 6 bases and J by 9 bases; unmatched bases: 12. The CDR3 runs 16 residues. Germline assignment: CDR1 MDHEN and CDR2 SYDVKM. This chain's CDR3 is CASSLVPSGGAREQFF. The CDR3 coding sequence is TGTGCCAGCAGCTTAGTCCCTAGCGGGGGGGCCCGTGAGCAGTTCTTC.

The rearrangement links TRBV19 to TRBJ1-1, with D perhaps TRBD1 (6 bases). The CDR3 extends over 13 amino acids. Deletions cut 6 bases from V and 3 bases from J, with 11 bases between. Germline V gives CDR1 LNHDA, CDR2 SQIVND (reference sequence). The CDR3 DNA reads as TGTGCCAGTAGGGGGGCAGGGTACACTGAAGCTTTCTTT. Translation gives CASRGAGYTEAFF.

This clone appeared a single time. CDR3 sequence reads: CASGRQGNTEAFF. The DNA of the CDR3 is TGTGCCAGCGGACGACAGGGGAACACTGAAGCTTTCTTT. This rearrangement joins TRBV2 to TRBJ1-1; 7 bases are shared with TRBD1. Trimming cost V 8 bases and J 1 base; bases outside gene matches: 4. CDR1 is SNHLY and CDR2 is FYNNEI in the germline V gene. There are 13 residues in the CDR3.

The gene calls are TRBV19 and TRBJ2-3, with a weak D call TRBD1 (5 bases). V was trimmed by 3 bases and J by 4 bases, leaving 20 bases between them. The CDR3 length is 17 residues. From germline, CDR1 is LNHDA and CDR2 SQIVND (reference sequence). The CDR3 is CASSIFQGTVKSDTQYF. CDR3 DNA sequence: TGTGCCAGTAGTATTTTCCAGGGTACGGTTAAATCAGATACGCAGTATTTT.

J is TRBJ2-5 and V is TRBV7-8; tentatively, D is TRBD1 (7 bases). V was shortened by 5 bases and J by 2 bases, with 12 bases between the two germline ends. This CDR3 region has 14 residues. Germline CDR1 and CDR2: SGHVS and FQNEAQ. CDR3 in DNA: TGTGCCAGCAGCCCGACAGGGAGGCAAGAGACCCAGTACTTC. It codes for CASSPTGRQETQYF.

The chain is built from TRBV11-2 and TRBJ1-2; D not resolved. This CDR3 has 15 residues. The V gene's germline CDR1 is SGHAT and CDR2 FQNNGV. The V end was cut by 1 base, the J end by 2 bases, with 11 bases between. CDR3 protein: CASSLVVGENYGYTF. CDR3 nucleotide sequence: TGTGCCAGCAGCTTAGTGGTGGGAGAAAACTATGGCTACACCTTC. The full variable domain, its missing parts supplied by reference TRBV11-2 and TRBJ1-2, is EAGVAQSPRYKIIEKRQSVAFWCNPISGHATLYWYQQILGQGPKLLIQFQNNGVVDDSQLPKDRFSAERLKGVDSTLKIQPAKLEDSAVYLCASSLVVGENYGYTFGSGTRLTVV.

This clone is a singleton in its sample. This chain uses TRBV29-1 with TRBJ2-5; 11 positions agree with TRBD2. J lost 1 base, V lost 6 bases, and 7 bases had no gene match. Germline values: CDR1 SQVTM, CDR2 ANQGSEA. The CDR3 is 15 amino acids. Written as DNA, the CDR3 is TGCAGCGTGATCGGGACTAGCGGATTCCAAGAGACCCAGTACTTC. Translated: CSVIGTSGFQETQYF.

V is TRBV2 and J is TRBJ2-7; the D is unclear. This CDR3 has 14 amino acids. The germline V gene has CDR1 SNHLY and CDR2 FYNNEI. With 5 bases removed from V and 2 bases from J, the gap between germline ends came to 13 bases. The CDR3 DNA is TGTGCCAGCAGTTACCGCAGAAATACCTACGAGCAGTACTTC. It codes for CASSYRRNTYEQYF.

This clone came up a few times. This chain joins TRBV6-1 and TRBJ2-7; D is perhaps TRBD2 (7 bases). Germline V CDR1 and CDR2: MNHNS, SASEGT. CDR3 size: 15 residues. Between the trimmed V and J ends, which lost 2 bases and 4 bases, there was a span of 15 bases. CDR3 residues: CASSERGGGQYEQYV. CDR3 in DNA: TGTGCCAGCAGTGAAAGGGGGGGAGGACAGTACGAGCAGTACGTC.

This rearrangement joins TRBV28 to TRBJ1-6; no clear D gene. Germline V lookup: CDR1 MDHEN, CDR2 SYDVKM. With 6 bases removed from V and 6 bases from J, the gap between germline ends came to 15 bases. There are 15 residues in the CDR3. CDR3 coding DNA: TGTGCCAGCAGCCTCGACCACGGGTTTAATTCACCCCTCCACTTT. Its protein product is CASSLDHGFNSPLHF.

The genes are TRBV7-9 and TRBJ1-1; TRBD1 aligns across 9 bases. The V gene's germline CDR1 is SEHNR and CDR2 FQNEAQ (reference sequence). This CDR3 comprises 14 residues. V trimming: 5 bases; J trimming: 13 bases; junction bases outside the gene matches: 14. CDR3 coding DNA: TGTGCCAGCAGCATTACCGGGACAGGGCTTGGGGTTTTCTTT. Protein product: CASSITGTGLGVFF.

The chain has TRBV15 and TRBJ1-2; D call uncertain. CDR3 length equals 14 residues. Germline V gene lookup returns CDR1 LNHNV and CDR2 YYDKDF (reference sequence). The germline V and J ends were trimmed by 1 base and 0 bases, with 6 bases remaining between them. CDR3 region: CATSRVQTNYGYTF. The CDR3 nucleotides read TGTGCCACCAGCAGAGTGCAGACTAACTATGGCTACACCTTC.

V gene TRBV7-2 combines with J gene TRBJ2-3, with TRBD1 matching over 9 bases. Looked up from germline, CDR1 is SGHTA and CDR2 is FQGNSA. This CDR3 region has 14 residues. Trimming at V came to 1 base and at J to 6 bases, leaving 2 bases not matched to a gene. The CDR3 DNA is TGTGCCAGCAGCTTAGAAGGGACAGGGGATACGCAGTATTTT. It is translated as CASSLEGTGDTQYF.

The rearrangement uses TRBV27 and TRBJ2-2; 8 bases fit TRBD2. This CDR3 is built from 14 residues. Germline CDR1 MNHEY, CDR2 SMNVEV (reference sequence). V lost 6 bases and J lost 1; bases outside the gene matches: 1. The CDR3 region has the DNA TGTGCCAGCAGCGCGGGGGGGAACACCGGGGAGCTGTTTTTT. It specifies CASSAGGNTGELFF.

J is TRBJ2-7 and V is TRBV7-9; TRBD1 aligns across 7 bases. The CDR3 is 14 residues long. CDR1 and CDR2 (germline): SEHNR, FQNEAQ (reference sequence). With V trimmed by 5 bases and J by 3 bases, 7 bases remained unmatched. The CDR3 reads CASSRPTGNYEQYF. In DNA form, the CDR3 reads TGTGCCAGCAGCCGACCGACAGGGAACTACGAGCAGTACTTC.

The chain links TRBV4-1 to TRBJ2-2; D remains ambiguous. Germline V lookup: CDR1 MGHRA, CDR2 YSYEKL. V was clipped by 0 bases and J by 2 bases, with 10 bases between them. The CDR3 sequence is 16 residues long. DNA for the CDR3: TGCGCCAGCAGCCAAGAGCCCCAGGAAAACACCGGGGAGCTGTTTTTT. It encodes CASSQEPQENTGELFF.

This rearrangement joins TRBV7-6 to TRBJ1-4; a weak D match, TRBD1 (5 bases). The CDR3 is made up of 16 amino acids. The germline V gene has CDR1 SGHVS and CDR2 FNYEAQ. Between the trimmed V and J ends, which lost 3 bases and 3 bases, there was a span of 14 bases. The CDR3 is CASSLGGLQPNEKLFF. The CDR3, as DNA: TGTGCCAGCAGCTTGGGGGGTTTACAGCCTAATGAAAAACTGTTTTTT.

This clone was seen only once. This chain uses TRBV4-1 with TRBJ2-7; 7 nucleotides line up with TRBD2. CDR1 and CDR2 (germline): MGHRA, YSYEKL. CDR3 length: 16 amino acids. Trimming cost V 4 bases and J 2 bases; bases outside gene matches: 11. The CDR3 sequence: CASSLEGRVVPYEQYV. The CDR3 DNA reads TGCGCCAGCAGCCTCGAGGGGAGGGTAGTTCCCTACGAGCAGTACGTC.